One and the same sample provided the 12 T cell receptor beta chains below, sequenced in a study of T cell changes during pregnancy in multiple sclerosis. The repertoire was sequenced with immunoSEQ multiplex PCR; TCRdb's copy has only in-frame clones and lacks some. Of roughly 38,000 clones detected, roughly 90% appear once; the ten largest clones hold more than 20%. Sample: CD8+ T cells from peripheral blood mononuclear cells, taken before pregnancy. These receptors all stem from a female donor with multiple sclerosis, enrolled in a pregnancy study.

V usage is TRBV27 and J usage is TRBJ1-1, with 8 bases lining up with TRBD1. This CDR3 has 13 amino acids. The germline V gene encodes CDR1 MNHEY and CDR2 SMNVEV (reference sequence). V trimming: 6 bases; J trimming: 10 bases; junction bases outside the gene matches: 10. The chain's CDR3 is CASSHRGEAGAFF. The CDR3 DNA sequence: TGTGCCAGCAGCCACAGGGGGGAGGCTGGAGCTTTCTTT.

This chain joins TRBV5-3 and TRBJ1-3; TRBD1 is a possible D gene (5 bases). TRBV5-3 counts as an open reading frame of uncertain function. This CDR3 has 15 residues. The ends were cut back, 0 bases at V and 2 bases at J, with 9 bases in the middle. The CDR3 nucleotides are TGTGCCAGAAGCTTGGGTGGGGCCCCTGGAAACACCATATATTTT. This encodes CARSLGGAPGNTIYF.

This chain uses TRBV7-2 with TRBJ2-5; 8 bases match TRBD2. CDR3 size: 15 residues. Germline V gene data show CDR1 as SGHTA and CDR2 as FQGNSA. With V trimmed by 3 bases and J by 4 bases, 7 bases remained unmatched. CDR3 sequence reads: CASSLNGGASETQYF. The CDR3 nucleotides read TGTGCCAGCAGCTTGAACGGGGGGGCCTCAGAGACCCAGTACTTC.

The chain is built from TRBV6-1 and TRBJ1-3, with 11 bases fitting TRBD1. V shed 10 bases and J 0 bases; nucleotides not matched to a gene: 5. The CDR3 consists of 15 residues. The germline CDR1 and CDR2 sequences are MNHNS and SASEGT. The CDR3 DNA reads TGTGCCACCCTGGACAGGGGGCTCTCTGGAAACACCATATATTTT. This sequence encodes CATLDRGLSGNTIYF.

The chain joins TRBV11-2 to TRBJ2-7; D not certain. V lost 4 bases to trimming and J lost 1 base, with 8 bases between them. This CDR3 comprises 13 residues. Per germline, CDR1 SGHAT and CDR2 FQNNGV. The CDR3 DNA is TGTGCCAGCAGCTGGCAGGCGTCCTACGAGCAGTACTTC. This gives the protein CASSWQASYEQYF.

On this clone itself: This CDR3 is also generated by other DNA sequences in the sample. V is TRBV9 and J is TRBJ1-2; no clear D. The V end was cut by 0 bases, the J end by 4 bases, with 4 bases between. Germline V gives CDR1 SGDLS, CDR2 YYNGEE. The CDR3 extends over 12 amino acids. CDR3 sequence: CASSVGGYGYTF. The CDR3 DNA follows: TGTGCCAGCAGCGTAGGAGGCTATGGCTACACCTTC.

The chain joins TRBV7-6 to TRBJ2-5; D uncertain. Germline-derived CDR1 and CDR2 are SGHVS and FNYEAQ. The CDR3 length is 11 residues. V was cut by 6 bases and J by 7 bases, with 9 bases left in between. CDR3 DNA sequence: TGTGCCAGCAGACAGCTCCGGACCCAGTACTTC. It encodes CASRQLRTQYF.

This clone has only one observation. The rearrangement uses TRBV7-6 and TRBJ2-3; D unclear. Germline CDR1 reads SGHVS; CDR2 reads FNYEAQ. The CDR3 consists of 16 residues. Between the trimmed V and J ends, which lost 4 bases and 3 bases, there was a span of 17 bases. The CDR3 region is CASSSPTTDMTDTQYF. The DNA for the CDR3 is TGTGCCAGCAGCTCTCCTACGACCGACATGACAGATACGCAGTATTTT.

The chain combines TRBV10-3 with TRBJ2-7, with D perhaps matching TRBD2 (6 bases). The CDR3 has 16 amino acids. Per germline, CDR1 ENHRY and CDR2 SYGVKD. V shed 3 bases and J shed 5 bases, with 20 bases lying between them. CDR3 residues: CAISDPGGGFPDEQYF. Written as DNA, the CDR3 is TGTGCCATCAGTGATCCAGGTGGAGGGTTTCCCGACGAGCAGTACTTC.

The V gene is TRBV2, the J gene TRBJ2-3; TRBD2 matches at 9 bases. The V and J ends lost 4 bases and 7 bases, in that order; junction bases with no gene match: 18. Germline lookup yields CDR1 SNHLY and CDR2 FYNNEI. CDR3 length: 18 amino acids. The CDR3 coding sequence is TGTGCCAGCAGTGTCGTCGGGACACCCTCTAGCGGGATCAATACGCAGTATTTT. Residues: CASSVVGTPSSGINTQYF.

V is TRBV7-9 and J is TRBJ2-5, with 10 bases that match TRBD2. CDR1 and CDR2 from the germline V gene are SEHNR and FQNEAQ (reference sequence). With 4 bases clipped from V and 0 bases from J, the junction kept 8 bases outside the gene matches. The CDR3 length is 17 residues. Written as DNA, the CDR3 is TGTGCCAGCAGCTACGGACTAGCGGTTAAGTACCAAGAGACCCAGTACTTC. Its translation is CASSYGLAVKYQETQYF.

The chain uses TRBV9 and TRBJ1-2, with 7 bases matching TRBD1. The germline CDR1 and CDR2 sequences are SGDLS and YYNGEE. V shed 0 bases, J shed 2 bases, and the junction held 7 bases outside the gene matches. The CDR3 covers 16 residues. The CDR3 DNA reads as TGTGCCAGCAGCGTAGCCCCCAAGACAGGGAACTATGGCTACACCTTC. Protein product: CASSVAPKTGNYGYTF.